The rows below give T cell receptor beta chains drawn from one sample of a study of cytomegalovirus exposure and HLA in healthy donors. The method was immunoSEQ multiplex PCR; TCRdb's version includes in-frame clones alone and lacks a portion of them. Of over 150,000 clones in the sample, 75% to 90% are singletons; the top ten hold 6% to 7.5%. The sequenced sample consisted of PBMCs. The receptors come from a man younger than 40 in good health and CMV-seropositive. CDR3s include the opening cysteine and the closing phenylalanine or tryptophan. The order of the fields is V gene, J gene, D gene, clone size, CDR3 length, CDR3 protein, CDR3 DNA. A D gene is named only where the DNA matches it firmly. Clone size appears in some rows only: once, few, many, or a class for an expanded clone.

>TRBV10-1|TRBJ2-3|TRBD2|.|14
CASSSGGPTDTQYF
TGCGCCAGCTCCTCGGGGGGGCCGACAGATACGCAGTATTTT
>TRBV28|TRBJ2-7|TRBD2|once|12
CASRDYAGEQYF
TGTGCCAGCCGGGACTACGCGGGGGAGCAGTACTTC
>TRBV27|TRBJ2-5|.|.|12
CASSPRQGTQYF
TGTGCCAGCAGTCCCCGTCAGGGGACCCAGTACTTC
>TRBV2|TRBJ2-1|TRBD2|.|16
CASSGGTSGSYNEQFF
TGTGCCAGCAGTGGAGGGACTAGCGGCTCCTACAATGAGCAGTTCTTC
>TRBV5-1|TRBJ1-1|.|.|14
CASLGGDMNTEAFF
TGCGCCAGCTTAGGCGGGGATATGAACACTGAAGCTTTCTTT
>TRBV2|TRBJ2-1|TRBD2|.|16
CASSEALPAGVHEQFF
TGTGCCAGCAGTGAAGCCTTACCAGCGGGGGTCCATGAGCAGTTCTTC
>TRBV5-4|TRBJ2-7|TRBD2|.|15
CASSLTGLASYEQYF
TGTGCCAGCAGCCTCACGGGACTAGCAAGCTACGAGCAGTACTTC
>TRBV7-2|TRBJ2-1|TRBD2|.|16
CASSWTSGGAGNEQFF
TGTGCCAGCAGCTGGACTAGCGGGGGGGCCGGGAATGAGCAGTTCTTC
>TRBV30|TRBJ2-4|TRBD1|.|14
CAWSAGQGGNIQYF
TGTGCCTGGAGTGCGGGACAGGGTGGTAACATTCAGTACTTC
>TRBV6-5|TRBJ1-2|.|.|12
CASYRENYGYTF
TGTGCCAGCTACAGGGAGAACTATGGCTACACCTTC
>TRBV7-2|TRBJ2-5|.|.|11
CASSYRETQYF
TGTGCCAGCAGCTACAGAGAGACCCAGTACTTC
>TRBV5-1|TRBJ1-1|TRBD1|.|16
CASSPGTASEGTEAFF
TGCGCCAGCAGCCCCGGGACAGCCTCCGAGGGGACTGAAGCTTTCTTT
>TRBV6-5|TRBJ2-1|.|.|14
CASSYSFIPNEQFF
TGTGCCAGCAGTTACTCTTTCATTCCCAATGAGCAGTTCTTC
>TRBV19|TRBJ1-5|TRBD1|.|14
CASRDRGGDQPQHF
TGTGCCAGTAGGGACAGGGGAGGGGATCAGCCCCAGCATTTT
>TRBV11-2|TRBJ1-1|TRBD1|.|16
CASSYPGTGVVTEAFF
TGTGCCAGCAGTTACCCCGGGACAGGGGTGGTCACTGAAGCTTTCTTT
>TRBV2|TRBJ1-1|TRBD1|.|13
CASRDRGMAEAFF
TGTGCCAGCAGGGACAGGGGGATGGCTGAAGCTTTCTTT
>TRBV27|TRBJ1-2|.|.|14
CASSLSRDIRGYTF
TGTGCCAGCAGTTTATCCCGGGACATCCGTGGCTACACCTTC
>TRBV7-2|TRBJ2-7|TRBD2|.|15
CASSLASGGQYEQYF
TGTGCCAGCAGCTTAGCTAGCGGGGGCCAGTACGAGCAGTACTTC
>TRBV7-9|TRBJ2-1|.|.|13
CASSASMTAEQFF
TGTGCCAGCAGCGCCTCTATGACAGCTGAGCAGTTCTTC
>TRBV7-2|TRBJ2-3|.|.|16
CASSLWGQGDTDTQYF
TGTGCCAGCAGCTTATGGGGGCAGGGCGACACAGATACGCAGTATTTT
>TRBV9|TRBJ2-1|.|few|14
CASSVWSRGNEQFF
TGTGCCAGCAGCGTGTGGAGTCGTGGCAATGAGCAGTTCTTC
>TRBV2|TRBJ2-1|.|once|14
CASRFLAFYNEQFF
TGTGCCAGCAGATTTCTAGCGTTCTACAATGAGCAGTTCTTC
>TRBV6-5|TRBJ2-7|.|few|12
CATGSFSHEQYF
TGTGCCACCGGGTCTTTTAGCCACGAGCAGTACTTC
>TRBV4-2|TRBJ2-5|TRBD2|.|17
CASSQDSASGSRETQYF
TGTGCCAGCAGCCAAGATTCTGCTAGCGGGAGCCGGGAGACCCAGTACTTC
>TRBV14|TRBJ2-7|TRBD2|.|17
CASSHWGLAGGPYEQYF
TGTGCCAGCAGCCACTGGGGACTAGCGGGGGGTCCCTACGAGCAGTACTTC
>TRBV4-1|TRBJ1-2|TRBD1|.|13
CASSPGQDYGYTF
TGCGCCAGCAGTCCCGGACAGGACTATGGCTACACCTTC
>TRBV28|TRBJ2-5|.|.|17
CASSPRVSRGWRETQYF
TGTGCCAGCAGCCCCCGAGTAAGCCGGGGATGGAGAGAGACCCAGTACTTC
>TRBV9|TRBJ1-6|TRBD1|.|14
CASSVYRGNSPLHF
TGTGCCAGCAGCGTCTACAGGGGAAATTCACCCCTCCACTTT
>TRBV11-2|TRBJ1-3|.|.|17
CASSLEADSGLANTIYF
TGTGCCAGCAGCTTAGAGGCGGACAGCGGCTTAGCAAACACCATATATTTT
>TRBV6-6|TRBJ2-5|.|.|15
CASTYGLRYQETQYF
TGTGCCAGCACTTACGGGTTGAGGTACCAAGAGACCCAGTACTTC
>TRBV29-1|TRBJ2-7|TRBD2|.|13
CSASGRGTYEQYF
TGCAGCGCGAGCGGGAGGGGAACCTACGAGCAGTACTTC
>TRBV6-5|TRBJ2-1|TRBD2|.|14
CASERESGGNEQFF
TGTGCCAGCGAGCGGGAGAGTGGGGGGAATGAGCAGTTCTTC
>TRBV28|TRBJ1-1|TRBD1|.|14
CASSLRTGGARAFF
TGTGCCAGCAGTTTAAGAACAGGGGGCGCGCGGGCTTTCTTT
>TRBV7-2|TRBJ2-1|.|.|14
CASSLGSGYNEQFF
TGTGCCAGCAGCTTAGGGAGCGGTTACAATGAGCAGTTCTTC
>TRBV7-8|TRBJ2-1|.|.|15
CASSLGRLLNNEQFF
TGTGCCAGCAGCTTAGGACGACTCCTTAACAATGAGCAGTTCTTC
>TRBV7-3|TRBJ2-2|.|.|15
CASSIGTLNTGELFF
TGTGCCAGCAGCATCGGGACTCTGAACACCGGGGAGCTGTTTTTT
>TRBV7-2|TRBJ2-3|TRBD2|.|14
CASTGLARTDTQYF
TGTGCCAGCACCGGACTAGCAAGAACAGATACGCAGTATTTT
>TRBV6-1|TRBJ2-3|TRBD2|.|15
CASSESGGPGYTQYF
TGTGCCAGCAGTGAATCGGGGGGGCCGGGATATACGCAGTATTTT
>TRBV21-1|TRBJ2-5|.|once|15
CASSKRWDREETQYF
TGTGCCAGCAGCAAACGGTGGGACAGGGAAGAGACCCAGTACTTC
>TRBV9|TRBJ2-6|.|.|19
CASSAISRGYGAGANVLTF
TGTGCCAGCAGCGCAATCTCCAGGGGTTATGGGGCTGGGGCCAACGTCCTGACTTTC
>TRBV6-5|TRBJ2-5|.|.|12
CASTGAQETQYF
TGTGCCAGCACAGGGGCACAAGAGACCCAGTACTTC
>TRBV4-2|TRBJ1-4|.|.|13
CASSQYRNEKLFF
TGTGCCAGCAGCCAATATAGAAATGAAAAACTGTTTTTT
>TRBV11-2|TRBJ2-3|.|.|15
CASSLDPGAGDTQYF
TGTGCCAGCAGCTTAGATCCAGGGGCGGGAGATACGCAGTATTTT
>TRBV2|TRBJ1-1|TRBD1|.|16
CASSGRGHKMNTEAFF
TGTGCCAGCAGTGGTAGGGGGCACAAGATGAACACTGAAGCTTTCTTT
>TRBV7-2|TRBJ1-3|TRBD1|.|15
CASSLQGYPGNTIYF
TGTGCCAGCAGCCTACAGGGGTACCCTGGAAACACCATATATTTT
>TRBV10-2|TRBJ2-5|TRBD2|.|16
CASRPSGRGAQETQYF
TGCGCCAGCAGACCCAGCGGGAGGGGGGCCCAAGAGACCCAGTACTTC
>TRBV5-6|TRBJ2-3|.|.|15
CASSLNGGVTDTQYF
TGTGCCAGCAGCTTGAATGGGGGCGTCACAGATACGCAGTATTTT
>TRBV27|TRBJ1-1|TRBD1|.|15
CASSLRQGFIAEAFF
TGTGCCAGCAGTTTAAGACAGGGGTTTATTGCTGAAGCTTTCTTT
>TRBV18|TRBJ1-6|.|.|13
CASSPGHNSPLHF
TGTGCCAGCTCACCGGGGCATAATTCACCCCTCCACTTT
>TRBV7-8|TRBJ2-1|.|.|15
CASSLAVAERGEQFF
TGTGCCAGCAGCTTAGCGGTAGCGGAGAGGGGTGAGCAGTTCTTC
>TRBV19|TRBJ2-2|TRBD1|once|17
CASSIMRTGPSTGELFF
TGTGCCAGTAGTATAATGAGGACAGGCCCCTCCACCGGGGAGCTGTTTTTT
>TRBV18|TRBJ1-4|.|few|13
CASSENSREKLFF
TGTGCCAGCTCGGAGAATTCAAGGGAAAAACTGTTTTTT
>TRBV7-2|TRBJ1-5|.|.|14
CASSRTIGSQPQHF
TGTGCCAGCAGCCGCACCATTGGGAGTCAGCCCCAGCATTTT